A single sample is the source of the 18 T cell receptor beta chains below, sequenced in a study of post-analysis software for immune sequencing data. Whole-study findings and limits: Five TRBV segments, TRBV5-6, TRBV5-1 and TRBV20-1 among them, were found more frequent in patients than controls.

TCR beta cDNA libraries included unique molecular identifiers. Via MiXCR, TCRdb re-called the PCR reads, giving one row per CDR3 protein. The top ten hold approximately 7.7% of the sample, which has about 430,000 distinct CDR3 sequences, 39% seen once. These receptors have no identified antigens. Source material: blood. The receptors derive from a girl aged 2-10 years with multiple sclerosis.

This clonotype has only a few counts. J is TRBJ2-1 and V is TRBV5-1; unclear D gene. Trimming removed 1 base at V and 12 bases at J, with 17 bases between. CDR1 SGHRS and CDR2 YFSETQ come from the germline V gene. The CDR3 spans 14 residues. Written as DNA, the CDR3 is TGCGCCAGCAGCTTGTCCCAGACGTTAGTTGGGCAGTTCTTC. Encoded protein: CASSLSQTLVGQFF.

This clonotype was observed a few times. This chain joins TRBV27 and TRBJ2-1; 9 nucleotides line up with TRBD1. Unmatched junction bases numbered 5, after V lost 6 bases and J lost 2 bases. This CDR3 comprises 15 residues. In germline, CDR1 is MNHEY, CDR2 SMNVEV (reference sequence). The CDR3 DNA sequence: TGTGCCAGCAGGGGAGGACAGGGGCCCTACAATGAGCAGTTCTTC. Protein product: CASRGGQGPYNEQFF.

This clonotype turned up a few times. This sequence joins TRBV29-1 and TRBJ2-6; D is unresolved. V lost 5 bases, J lost 1 base, and 6 bases lay in between. CDR1 SQVTM and CDR2 ANQGSEA come from the germline V gene. The CDR3 is made up of 13 amino acids. As DNA, the CDR3 is TGCAGCGTTCCTCATTCTGGGGCCAACGTCCTGACTTTC. As protein: CSVPHSGANVLTF.

CDR3 residues: CASRLFEGYTEAFF. The CDR3 DNA sequence: TGTGCCAGCAGGTTATTCGAGGGGTACACTGAAGCTTTCTTT. V and J are TRBV12-3 or TRBV12-4 and TRBJ1-1, with a tentative D call TRBD1 (5 bases). The CDR3 runs to 14 residues. V was clipped by 6 bases and J by 3 bases, with 14 bases between them.

This clonotype was counted a few times. The DNA for the CDR3 is TGTGCCAGCAGTTCAGACCAGGGGGACGGATACGAGCAGTACTTC. This translates into CASSSDQGDGYEQYF. The chain carries TRBV6-5 and TRBJ2-7; TRBD1 aligns across 7 bases. The CDR3 is 15 residues long. The V segment lost 4 bases and the J segment 4 bases; nucleotides outside the gene matches: 10. Germline-derived CDR1 and CDR2 are MNHEY and SVGAGI.

About this clonotype itself: One end of the junction is discordant with germline, which a read error may explain. This chain joins TRBV29-1 and TRBJ1-2, with D perhaps TRBD1 (6 bases). Per germline, CDR1 SQVTM and CDR2 ANQGSEA. This CDR3 has 15 residues. The CDR3 bases are TGCAGCGTTGAAGCCAGGGGAGCGGGAGAATATGGTTACACCTTC. Its translation is CSVEARGAGEYGYTF.

For this clonotype: A read error may explain this, as a much larger clone is one base away. The gene calls are TRBV6-5 and TRBJ1-1, with D possibly TRBD1 on 6 matching bases. The CDR3 contains 13 residues. Germline assignment: CDR1 MNHEY and CDR2 SVGAGI. The chain's CDR3 is CVSSSDRSTEAFF. The CDR3 region has the DNA TGTGTCAGCAGTTCCGACAGGAGCACTGAAGCTTTCTTT.

The V and J genes are TRBV19 and TRBJ2-7; TRBD1 aligns across 9 bases. Germline V CDR1 and CDR2: LNHDA, SQIVND (reference sequence). This CDR3 comprises 13 residues. The CDR3 loop reads CVSRDRDDYEQYF. CDR3 nucleotides: TGTGTCAGCCGGGACAGGGACGACTACGAGCAGTACTTC.

The V gene is TRBV6-2 or TRBV6-3, the J gene TRBJ2-7; tentatively, D is TRBD2 (6 bases). The germline gives CDR1 MNHEY, CDR2 SVGEGT. This CDR3 spans 19 amino acids. Deletions cut 0 bases from V and 0 bases from J, with 21 bases between. The CDR3 region has the DNA TGTGCCAGCAGTTACTCGGAGAGACTAGACCCTGAAAGCTCCTACGAGCAGTACTTC. It specifies CASSYSERLDPESSYEQYF.

The V and J genes are TRBV28 and TRBJ1-4; 7 nucleotides line up with TRBD1. V shed 4 bases, J shed 4 bases, and the junction held 3 bases outside the gene matches. There are 14 residues in the CDR3. CDR1 and CDR2 from the germline V gene are MDHEN and SYDVKM. The CDR3 coding sequence is TGTGCCAGCAGTTCGGGACAGATTAATGAAAAACTGTTTTTT. This gives the protein CASSSGQINEKLFF.

This clonotype was counted between two and nine times. This rearrangement joins TRBV10-3 to TRBJ1-2; D possibly corresponds to TRBD1 (6 bases). The CDR3 is 13 amino acids. The germline V gene encodes CDR1 ENHRY and CDR2 SYGVKD. V lost 9 bases and J 4 bases, leaving 15 bases between the germline ends. CDR3 nucleotides: TGTGCCATGGGCGACAGGACAATCTATGGCTACACCTTC. Translated, it gives CAMGDRTIYGYTF.

The rearrangement joins TRBV20-1 to TRBJ1-5, with TRBD1 as a possible D gene (6 bases). The CDR3 is 16 amino acids. V was shortened by 6 bases and J by 1 base, with 19 bases between the two germline ends. CDR1 and CDR2 from the germline V gene are DFQATT and SNEGSKA (reference sequence). The CDR3: CSAHGPTGQSNQPQHF. Written as DNA, the CDR3 is TGCAGTGCCCACGGCCCGACAGGACAGAGCAATCAGCCCCAGCATTTT.

This clonotype was counted between two and nine times. This chain links TRBV4-1 with TRBJ2-3, with D hard to call. The CDR3 totals 16 residues. Trimming shortened V by 0 bases and J by 0 bases, and 10 bases separated the two germline ends. CDR1 MGHRA and CDR2 YSYEKL come from the germline V gene. The CDR3 nucleotides are TGCGCCAGCAGCCAAGATTATGGCGGTAGCACAGATACGCAGTATTTT. It yields the protein CASSQDYGGSTDTQYF.

This clonotype was seen more than once but under ten times. This chain links TRBV5-8 with TRBJ2-6; 10 nucleotides line up with TRBD1. The trim removed 5 bases at V and 1 base at J, leaving 6 bases unmatched. Germline CDR1 and CDR2: SGHTS and YDEGEE. The length of the CDR3 is 17 residues. CDR3 protein: CASRRTGGGSGANVLTF. CDR3 nucleotide sequence: TGTGCCAGCAGACGGACAGGGGGAGGATCTGGGGCCAACGTCCTGACTTTC.

This clonotype turned up a few times. The V and J genes are TRBV28 and TRBJ2-3, with 8 bases identical to TRBD2. The CDR3 extends over 15 amino acids. Germline CDR1 MDHEN, CDR2 SYDVKM. The V gene end was trimmed by 4 bases and the J gene end by 1 base; junction bases not matched to a gene: 4. The CDR3 here is CASSSQAGGTDTQYF. In DNA, the CDR3 is TGTGCCAGCAGTTCCCAAGCGGGAGGCACAGATACGCAGTATTTT.

CDR3 sequence: CASSQDLGTGAYEQYF. For the CDR3, the DNA is TGCGCCAGCAGCCAAGATCTGGGGACAGGGGCCTACGAGCAGTACTTC. The chain uses TRBV4-3 and TRBJ2-7, with TRBD1 matching 10 bases. Germline V lookup: CDR1 LGHNA, CDR2 YSLEER. The CDR3 has 16 residues. The V gene end was trimmed by 0 bases and the J gene end by 2 bases; junction bases not matched to a gene: 4.

This clonotype has just a few counts. The chain joins TRBV11-2 to TRBJ1-4; D is undetermined. Germline loops: CDR1 SGHAT, CDR2 FQNNGV. V gave up 3 bases and J gave up 7 bases, with 15 bases separating them. CDR3 length: 15 amino acids. Here the CDR3 reads CASSFGVLGGEKLFF. Written as DNA, the CDR3 is TGTGCCAGCAGCTTCGGGGTCCTCGGTGGTGAAAAACTGTTTTTT.

In its sample, this clonotype was seen a few times. This chain connects TRBV29-1 to TRBJ2-3; D is perhaps TRBD2 (5 bases). V lost 4 bases and J lost 6, with 17 bases in between. The germline CDR1 and CDR2 sequences are SQVTM and ANQGSEA. The CDR3 is 14 residues long. The CDR3 protein is CSVVGVLKRDTQYF. The CDR3 region has the DNA TGCAGCGTTGTCGGCGTTCTGAAGCGGGATACGCAGTATTTT.